These 10 T cell receptor beta chains were all obtained from the same sample, sequenced in a study of technical replicates of blood from a few donors. TCRdb's table, derived via immunoSEQ multiplex PCR, lists solely in-frame clones and lacks some. The sample contains 65,000 to 80,000 clones, over 95% of which appear only once. What was sequenced was T cells isolated from PBMCs. These receptors were obtained from a human donor in good health.

This clone was observed a few times. The CDR3: CASSSKLTGANVLTF. The CDR3 DNA is TGTGCCAGCAGCTCCAAACTGACTGGGGCCAACGTCCTGACTTTC. This chain uses TRBV9 with TRBJ2-6; no clear D. The CDR3 totals 15 residues. Germline V gene data show CDR1 as SGDLS and CDR2 as YYNGEE. V was cut by 4 bases and J by 2 bases, with 10 bases left in between.

This clone was seen once. The V call is TRBV28, the J call TRBJ2-1; the D gene is possibly TRBD2 (5 bases). V was cut by 3 bases and J by 7 bases, with 16 bases left in between. The CDR3 runs 15 residues. Germline loops: CDR1 MDHEN, CDR2 SYDVKM. The CDR3 nucleotides are TGTGCCAGCAGTTTTGAGGGTAGCACTACAAATGAGCAGTTCTTC. Translated, it gives CASSFEGSTTNEQFF.

The CDR3 DNA reads TGTGCCAGTAGTAAGACCGGGACTAGCGGGAGAAGTTACAATGAGCAGTTCTTC. This gives the protein CASSKTGTSGRSYNEQFF. The V and J genes are TRBV19 and TRBJ2-1; 14 bases line up with TRBD2. V lost 4 bases and J lost 4; bases outside the gene matches: 9. The CDR3 extends over 18 amino acids. CDR1 LNHDA and CDR2 SQIVND come from the germline V gene (reference sequence).

The CDR3 spells CASSQDDRIHEQYF. In DNA form, the CDR3 reads TGTGCCAGCAGCCAAGACGACAGGATCCACGAGCAGTACTTC. The chain carries TRBV5-4 and TRBJ2-7; D is possibly TRBD1 (6 bases). V was pared by 4 bases and J by 5 bases, with 16 bases between. This CDR3 has 14 amino acids. Germline CDR1 and CDR2: SGHNT and YYREEE (reference sequence).

This chain joins TRBV6-5 and TRBJ2-5, with D perhaps TRBD2 (5 bases). The V gene's germline CDR1 is MNHEY and CDR2 SVGAGI. CDR3 length: 11 amino acids. Trimming cost V 5 bases and J 9 bases, with 10 bases left between them. The CDR3: CASSPGDSQYF. DNA of the CDR3: TGTGCCAGCAGTCCCGGGGATTCCCAGTACTTC.

V and J are TRBV29-1 and TRBJ1-2; 8 bases line up with TRBD1. Germline V lookup: CDR1 SQVTM, CDR2 ANQGSEA. Germline trimming cut 5 bases from V and 5 bases from J; bases unmatched to any gene: 10. The CDR3 runs 14 residues. CDR3 bases: TGCAGCGTTCGACCGGGACAGGCTGCGTATGGCTACACCTTC. It yields the protein CSVRPGQAAYGYTF.

V and J are TRBV2 and TRBJ1-2; 10 bases are shared with TRBD1. This CDR3 is built from 15 residues. J was trimmed by 3 bases and V by 6 bases; bases with no gene match: 7. Per germline, CDR1 SNHLY and CDR2 FYNNEI. CDR3 nucleotide sequence: TGTGCCAGCAGGGACGACAGGGGGCTTTACTATGGCTACACCTTC. This codes for CASRDDRGLYYGYTF.

V is TRBV19 and J is TRBJ2-7; 10 nucleotides align to TRBD2. CDR1 LNHDA and CDR2 SQIVND come from the germline V gene (reference sequence). V lost 3 bases to trimming and J lost 1 base; unmatched junction nucleotides: 6. CDR3 length: 16 amino acids. Written as DNA, the CDR3 is TGTGCCAGTAGTATTTCTCTAGCGGGAGTATCCTACGAGCAGTACTTC. Its protein is CASSISLAGVSYEQYF.

Only one count was recorded for this clone. The rearrangement links TRBV7-5 to TRBJ1-1; the table's D call TRBD1 went unverified against the DNA. TRBV7-5 is an annotated pseudogene. The CDR3 runs 11 residues. In DNA, the CDR3 is TGTGCCAGCAGCTCCAGGGTGTCGGCTTTCTTT. Translated, it gives CASSSRVSAFF.

The J gene is TRBJ2-5, the V gene TRBV4-1; possibly TRBD1 for D (6 bases). Germline values: CDR1 MGHRA, CDR2 YSYEKL. The CDR3 has 16 amino acids. Trimming pared 2 bases from V and 5 bases from J, leaving 18 bases between. The CDR3 is CASSQQGLSSRETQYF. CDR3 nucleotides: TGCGCCAGCAGCCAACAGGGGCTGTCTAGTCGGGAGACCCAGTACTTC.